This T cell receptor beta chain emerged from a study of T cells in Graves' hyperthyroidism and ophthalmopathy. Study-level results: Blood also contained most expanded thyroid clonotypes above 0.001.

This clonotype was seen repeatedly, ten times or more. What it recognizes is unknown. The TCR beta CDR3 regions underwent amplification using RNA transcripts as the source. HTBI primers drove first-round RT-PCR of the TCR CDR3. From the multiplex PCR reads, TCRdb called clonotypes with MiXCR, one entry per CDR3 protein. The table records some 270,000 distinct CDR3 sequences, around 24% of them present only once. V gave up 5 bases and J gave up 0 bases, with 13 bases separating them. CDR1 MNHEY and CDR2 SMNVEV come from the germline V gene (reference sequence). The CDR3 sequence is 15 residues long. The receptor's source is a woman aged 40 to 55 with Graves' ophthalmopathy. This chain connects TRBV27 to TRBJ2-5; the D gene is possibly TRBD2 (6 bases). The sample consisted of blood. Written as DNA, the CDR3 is TGTGCCAGCAGTCGGGGACTGCTCAACCAAGAGACCCAGTACTTC. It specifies CASSRGLLNQETQYF.